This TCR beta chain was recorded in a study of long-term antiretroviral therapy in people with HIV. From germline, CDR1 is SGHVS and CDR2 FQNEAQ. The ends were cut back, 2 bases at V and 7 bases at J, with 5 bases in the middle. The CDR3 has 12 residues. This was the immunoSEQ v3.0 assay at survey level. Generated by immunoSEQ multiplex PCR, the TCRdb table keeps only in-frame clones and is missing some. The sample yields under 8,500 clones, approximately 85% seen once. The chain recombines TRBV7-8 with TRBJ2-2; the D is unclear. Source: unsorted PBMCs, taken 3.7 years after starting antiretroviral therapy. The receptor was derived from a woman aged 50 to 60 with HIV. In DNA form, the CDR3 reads TGTGCCAGCAGCTTATACATCGGGGAGCTGTTTTTT. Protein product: CASSLYIGELFF.